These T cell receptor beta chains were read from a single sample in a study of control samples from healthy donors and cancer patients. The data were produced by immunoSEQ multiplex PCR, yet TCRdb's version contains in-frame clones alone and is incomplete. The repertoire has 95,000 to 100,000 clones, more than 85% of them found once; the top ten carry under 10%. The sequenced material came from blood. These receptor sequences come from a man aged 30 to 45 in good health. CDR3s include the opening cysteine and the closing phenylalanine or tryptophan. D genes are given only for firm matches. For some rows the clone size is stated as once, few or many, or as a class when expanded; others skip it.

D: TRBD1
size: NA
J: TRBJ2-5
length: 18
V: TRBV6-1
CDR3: CASSANTGTGGFFETQYF
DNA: TGTGCCAGCAGTGCAAACACCGGGACAGGGGGCTTCTTCGAGACCCAGTACTTC

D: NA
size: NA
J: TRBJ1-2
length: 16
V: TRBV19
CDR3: CASSIPSVRGGFGYTF
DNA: TGTGCCAGTAGTATACCCTCTGTTAGGGGAGGGTTTGGCTACACCTTC

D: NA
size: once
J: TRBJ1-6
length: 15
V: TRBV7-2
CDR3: CASSPQFDTNSPLHF
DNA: TGTGCCAGCAGCCCCCAGTTTGATACGAATTCACCCCTCCACTTT

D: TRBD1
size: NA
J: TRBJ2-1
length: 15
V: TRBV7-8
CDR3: CASSLAGTVNSEQFF
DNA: TGTGCCAGCAGCTTAGCCGGGACAGTAAATAGTGAGCAGTTCTTC

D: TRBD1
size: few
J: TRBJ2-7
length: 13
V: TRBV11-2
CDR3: CASSTDRAYEQYF
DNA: TGTGCCAGCAGCACCGACAGGGCGTACGAGCAGTACTTC

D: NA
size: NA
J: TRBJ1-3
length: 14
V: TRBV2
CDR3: CASSERQGRNTIYF
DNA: TGTGCCAGCAGTGAGAGGCAGGGGAGGAACACCATATATTTT

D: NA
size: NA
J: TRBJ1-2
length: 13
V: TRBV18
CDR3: CASSPGALYGYTF
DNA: TGTGCCAGCTCACCAGGGGCCCTCTATGGCTACACCTTC

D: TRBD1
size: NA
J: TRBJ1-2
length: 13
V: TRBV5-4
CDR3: CASSGTGVGGYTF
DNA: TGTGCCAGCAGCGGTACAGGGGTGGGTGGCTACACCTTC

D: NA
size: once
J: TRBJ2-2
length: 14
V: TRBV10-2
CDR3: CASSALADTGELFF
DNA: TGCGCCAGCAGTGCTCTAGCTGACACCGGGGAGCTGTTTTTT

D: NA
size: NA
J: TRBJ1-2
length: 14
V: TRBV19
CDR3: CASSITGSFYGYTF
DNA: TGTGCCAGTAGTATTACAGGGTCATTCTATGGCTACACCTTC

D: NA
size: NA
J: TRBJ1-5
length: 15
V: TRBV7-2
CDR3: CASSFAGASNQPQHF
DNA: TGTGCCAGCAGCTTCGCGGGGGCTAGCAATCAGCCCCAGCATTTT

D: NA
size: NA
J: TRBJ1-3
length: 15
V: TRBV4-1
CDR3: CASRPRPVAGNTIYF
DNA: TGCGCCAGCAGACCGCGACCGGTGGCTGGAAACACCATATATTTT

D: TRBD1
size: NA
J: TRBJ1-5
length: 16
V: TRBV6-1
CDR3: CASSEVSGGGYQPQHF
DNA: TGTGCCAGCAGTGAAGTGTCAGGGGGGGGGTATCAGCCCCAGCATTTT

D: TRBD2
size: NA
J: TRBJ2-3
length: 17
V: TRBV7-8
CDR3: CASSARLAGGPTDTQYF
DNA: TGTGCCAGCAGCGCGAGACTAGCGGGGGGCCCAACAGATACGCAGTATTTT

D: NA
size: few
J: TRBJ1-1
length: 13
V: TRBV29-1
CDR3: CSVRQADNTEAFF
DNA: TGCAGCGTCCGACAGGCAGACAACACTGAAGCTTTCTTT

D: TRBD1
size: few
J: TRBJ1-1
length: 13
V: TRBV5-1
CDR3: CASRWTGDTEAFF
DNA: TGCGCCAGCAGATGGACAGGGGACACTGAAGCTTTCTTT

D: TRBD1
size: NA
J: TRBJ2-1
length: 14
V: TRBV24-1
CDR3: CATSDDRVRNEQFF
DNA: TGTGCCACCAGTGATGACAGGGTAAGGAATGAGCAGTTCTTC

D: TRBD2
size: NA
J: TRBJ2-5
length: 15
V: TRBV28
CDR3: CASSLLAGEWETQYF
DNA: TGTGCCAGCAGTTTGTTAGCGGGAGAGTGGGAGACCCAGTACTTC

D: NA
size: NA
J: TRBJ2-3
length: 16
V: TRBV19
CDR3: CASTIGLSVQTDTQYF
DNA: TGTGCCAGTACCATCGGGCTCTCGGTTCAGACAGATACGCAGTATTTT

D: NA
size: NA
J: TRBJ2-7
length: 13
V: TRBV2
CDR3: CASKRDGPREQYF
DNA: TGTGCCAGCAAAAGGGACGGACCTAGGGAGCAGTACTTC

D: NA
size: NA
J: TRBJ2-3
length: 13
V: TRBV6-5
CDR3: CATGSGPGGTQYF
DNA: TGTGCGACAGGATCGGGCCCCGGCGGGACGCAGTATTTT

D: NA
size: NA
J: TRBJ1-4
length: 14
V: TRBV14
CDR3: CASSPHRDYEKLFF
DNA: TGTGCCAGCAGCCCCCACAGGGATTATGAAAAACTGTTTTTT

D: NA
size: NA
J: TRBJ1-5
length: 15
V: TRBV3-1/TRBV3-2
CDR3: CASSQRVGDAQPQHF
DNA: TGTGCCAGCAGCCAAAGGGTAGGGGACGCCCAGCCCCAGCATTTT

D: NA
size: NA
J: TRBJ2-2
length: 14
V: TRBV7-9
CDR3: CASVRGPNTGELFF
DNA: TGTGCCAGTGTAAGGGGTCCGAACACCGGGGAGCTGTTTTTT

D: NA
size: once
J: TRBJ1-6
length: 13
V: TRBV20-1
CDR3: CSASTASNSPLHF
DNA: TGCAGTGCTAGTACAGCCTCTAATTCACCCCTCCACTTT

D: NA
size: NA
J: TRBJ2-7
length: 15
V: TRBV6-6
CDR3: CASSLGQGTSYEQYF
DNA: TGTGCCAGCAGCCTCGGGCAGGGAACTTCCTACGAGCAGTACTTC

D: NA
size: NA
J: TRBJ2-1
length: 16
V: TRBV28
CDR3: CASSLYSWPSYNEQFF
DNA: TGTGCCAGCAGTTTGTATTCTTGGCCTTCCTACAATGAGCAGTTCTTC

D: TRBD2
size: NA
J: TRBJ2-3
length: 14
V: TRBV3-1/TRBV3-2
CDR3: CASSPSGGADTQYF
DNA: TGTGCCAGCAGCCCTAGCGGAGGGGCAGATACGCAGTATTTT

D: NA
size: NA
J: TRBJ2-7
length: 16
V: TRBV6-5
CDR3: CASSYSTSTHSYEQYF
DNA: TGTGCCAGCAGTTACTCGACTTCTACACACTCCTACGAGCAGTACTTC

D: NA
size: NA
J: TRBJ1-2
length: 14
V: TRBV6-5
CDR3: CASSRDPEHYGYTF
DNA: TGTGCCAGCAGCCGGGACCCCGAGCACTATGGCTACACCTTC

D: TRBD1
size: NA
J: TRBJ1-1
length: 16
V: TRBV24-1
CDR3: CATSGTPGQGVVEAFF
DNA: TGTGCCACCAGCGGGACGCCGGGACAGGGGGTAGTTGAAGCTTTCTTT

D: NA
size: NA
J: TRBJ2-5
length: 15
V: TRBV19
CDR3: CASRDGQLGGETQYF
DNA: TGTGCCAGTAGAGACGGACAGTTAGGAGGAGAGACCCAGTACTTC

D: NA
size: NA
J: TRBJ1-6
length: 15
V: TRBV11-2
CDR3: CASSLESGGNSPLHF
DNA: TGTGCCAGCAGCTTAGAGTCAGGAGGGAATTCACCCCTCCACTTT

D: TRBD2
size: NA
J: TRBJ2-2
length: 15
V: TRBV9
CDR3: CASSPSGGHTGELFF
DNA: TGTGCCAGCAGCCCTAGCGGGGGGCACACCGGGGAGCTGTTTTTT

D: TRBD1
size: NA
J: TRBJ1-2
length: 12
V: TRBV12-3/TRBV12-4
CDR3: CASRTTGYGYTF
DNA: TGTGCCAGCAGAACGACAGGGTATGGCTACACCTTC